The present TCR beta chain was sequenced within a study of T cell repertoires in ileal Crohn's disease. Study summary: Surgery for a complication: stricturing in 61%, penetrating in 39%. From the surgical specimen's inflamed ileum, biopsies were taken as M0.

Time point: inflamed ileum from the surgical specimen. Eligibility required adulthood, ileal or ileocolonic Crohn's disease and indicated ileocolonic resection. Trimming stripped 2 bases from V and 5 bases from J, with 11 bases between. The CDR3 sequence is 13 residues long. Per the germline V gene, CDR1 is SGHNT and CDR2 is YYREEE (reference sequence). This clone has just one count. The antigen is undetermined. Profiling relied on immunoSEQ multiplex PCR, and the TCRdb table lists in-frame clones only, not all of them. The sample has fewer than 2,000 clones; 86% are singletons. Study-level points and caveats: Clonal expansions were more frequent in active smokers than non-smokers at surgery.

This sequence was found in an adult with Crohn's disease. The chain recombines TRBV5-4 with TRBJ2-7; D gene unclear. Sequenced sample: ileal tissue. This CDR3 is CASSFTEYNEQYF. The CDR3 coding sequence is TGTGCCAGCAGCTTTACAGAATATAACGAGCAGTACTTC.